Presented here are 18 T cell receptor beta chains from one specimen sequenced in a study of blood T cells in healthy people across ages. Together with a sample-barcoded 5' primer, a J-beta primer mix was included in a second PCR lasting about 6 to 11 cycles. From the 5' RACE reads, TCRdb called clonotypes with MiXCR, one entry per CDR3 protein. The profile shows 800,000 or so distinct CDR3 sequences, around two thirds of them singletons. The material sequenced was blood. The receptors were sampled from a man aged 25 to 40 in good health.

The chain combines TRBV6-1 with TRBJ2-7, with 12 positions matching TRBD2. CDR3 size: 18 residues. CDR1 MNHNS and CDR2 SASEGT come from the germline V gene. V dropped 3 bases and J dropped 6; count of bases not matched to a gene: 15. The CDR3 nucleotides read TGTGCCAGCAGTGAGGCGCAGCGGGCTAGCGGGGGGGGCCGCGAGCAGTACTTC. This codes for CASSEAQRASGGGREQYF.

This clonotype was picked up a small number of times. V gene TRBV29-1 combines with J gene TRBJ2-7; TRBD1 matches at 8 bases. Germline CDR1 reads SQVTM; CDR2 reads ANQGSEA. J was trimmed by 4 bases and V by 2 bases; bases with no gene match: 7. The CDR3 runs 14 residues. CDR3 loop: CSVELGQGTYEQYF. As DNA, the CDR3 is TGCAGCGTTGAATTAGGACAGGGTACTTACGAGCAGTACTTC.

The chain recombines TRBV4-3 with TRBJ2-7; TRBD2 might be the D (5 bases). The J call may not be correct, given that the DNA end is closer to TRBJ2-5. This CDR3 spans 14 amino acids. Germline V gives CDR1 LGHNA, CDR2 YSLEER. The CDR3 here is CASSQELVHETQYF. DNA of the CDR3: TGCGCCAGCAGCCAAGAACTAGTTCACGAGACCCAGTACTTC.

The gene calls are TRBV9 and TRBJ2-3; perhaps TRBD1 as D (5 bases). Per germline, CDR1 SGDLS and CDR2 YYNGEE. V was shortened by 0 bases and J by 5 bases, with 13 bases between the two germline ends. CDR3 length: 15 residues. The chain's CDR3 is CASSVGPGREDTQYF. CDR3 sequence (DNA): TGTGCCAGCAGCGTAGGACCAGGCAGGGAAGATACGCAGTATTTT. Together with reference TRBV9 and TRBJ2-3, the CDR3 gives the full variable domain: DSGVTQTPKHLITATGQRVTLRCSPRSGDLSVYWYQQSLDQGLQFLIQYYNGEERAKGNILERFSAQQFPDLHSELNLSSLELGDSALYFCASSVGPGREDTQYFGPGTRLTVL.

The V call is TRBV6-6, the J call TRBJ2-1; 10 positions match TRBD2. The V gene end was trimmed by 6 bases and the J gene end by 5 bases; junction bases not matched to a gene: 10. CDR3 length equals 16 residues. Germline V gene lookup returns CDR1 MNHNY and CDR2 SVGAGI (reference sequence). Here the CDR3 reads CASRASSGGHNNEQFF. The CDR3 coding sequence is TGTGCCAGCAGAGCCTCTAGCGGGGGCCATAACAATGAGCAGTTCTTC.

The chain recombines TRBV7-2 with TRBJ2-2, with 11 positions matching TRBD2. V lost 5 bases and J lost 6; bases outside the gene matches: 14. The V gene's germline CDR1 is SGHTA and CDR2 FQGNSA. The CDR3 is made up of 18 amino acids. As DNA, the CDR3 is TGTGCCAGCAGCGAGGTAGCCCCTAGCGGGGGGTTCGCCGGGGAGCTGTTTTTT. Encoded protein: CASSEVAPSGGFAGELFF.

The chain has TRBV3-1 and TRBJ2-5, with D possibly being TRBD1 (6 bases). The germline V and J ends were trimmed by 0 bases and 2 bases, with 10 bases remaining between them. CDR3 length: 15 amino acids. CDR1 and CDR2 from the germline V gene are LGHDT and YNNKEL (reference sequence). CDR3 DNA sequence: TGTGCCAGCAGCCAAGAGGGAACAGGGCAAGAGACCCAGTACTTC. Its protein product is CASSQEGTGQETQYF.

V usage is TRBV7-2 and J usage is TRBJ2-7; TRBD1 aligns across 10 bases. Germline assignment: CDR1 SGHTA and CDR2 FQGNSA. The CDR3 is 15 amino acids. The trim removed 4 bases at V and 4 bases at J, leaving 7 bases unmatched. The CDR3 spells CASSSPDRGGYEQYF. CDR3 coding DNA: TGTGCCAGCAGCTCACCGGACAGGGGGGGGTACGAGCAGTACTTC.

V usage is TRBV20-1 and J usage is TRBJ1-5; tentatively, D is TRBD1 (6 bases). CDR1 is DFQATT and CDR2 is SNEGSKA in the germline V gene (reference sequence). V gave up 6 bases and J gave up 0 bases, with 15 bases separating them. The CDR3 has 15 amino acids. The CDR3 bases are TGCAGTGCAACAGACAGGAAATATAGCAATCAGCCCCAGCATTTT. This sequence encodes CSATDRKYSNQPQHF.

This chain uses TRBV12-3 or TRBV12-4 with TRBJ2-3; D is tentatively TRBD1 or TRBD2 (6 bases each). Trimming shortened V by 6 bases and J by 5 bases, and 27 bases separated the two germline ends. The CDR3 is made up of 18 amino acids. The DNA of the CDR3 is TGTGCCAGCAGAGAGACGGGGGCCACAGGTGATTCTCGAGATACGCAGTATTTT. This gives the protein CASRETGATGDSRDTQYF.

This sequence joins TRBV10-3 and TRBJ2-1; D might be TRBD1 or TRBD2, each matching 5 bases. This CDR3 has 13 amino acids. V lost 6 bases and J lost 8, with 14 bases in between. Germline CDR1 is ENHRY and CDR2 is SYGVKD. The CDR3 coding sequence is TGTGCCATCAGCCAAGACCGGGGCGATGAGCAGTTCTTC. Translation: CAISQDRGDEQFF.

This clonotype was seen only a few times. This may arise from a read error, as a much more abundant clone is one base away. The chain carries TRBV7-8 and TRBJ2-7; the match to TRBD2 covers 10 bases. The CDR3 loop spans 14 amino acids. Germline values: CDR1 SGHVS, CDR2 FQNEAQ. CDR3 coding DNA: TGTGCCAGCAGCATAGCGGGGGGCTCCTACGAGCAGTACTTC. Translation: CASSIAGGSYEQYF.

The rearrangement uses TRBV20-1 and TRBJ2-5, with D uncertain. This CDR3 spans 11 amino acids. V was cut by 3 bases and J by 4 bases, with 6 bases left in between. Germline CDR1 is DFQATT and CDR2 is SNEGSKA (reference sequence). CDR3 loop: CSARYRETQYF. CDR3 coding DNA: TGCAGTGCTAGGTACAGAGAGACCCAGTACTTC.

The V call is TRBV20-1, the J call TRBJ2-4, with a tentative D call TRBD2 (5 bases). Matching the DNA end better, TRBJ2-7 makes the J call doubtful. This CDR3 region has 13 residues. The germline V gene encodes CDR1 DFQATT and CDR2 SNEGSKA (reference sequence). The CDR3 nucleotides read TGCAGTGCTACGTCCGGGGTAGACTACGAGCAGTACTTC. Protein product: CSATSGVDYEQYF.

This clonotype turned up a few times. The CDR3 sequence: CASHLLLNTEAFF. CDR3 bases: TGTGCCAGCCATCTTTTGTTGAACACTGAAGCTTTCTTT. J is TRBJ1-1 and V is TRBV6-2 or TRBV6-3; D gene unclear. Trimming shortened V by 8 bases and J by 0 bases, and 10 bases separated the two germline ends. The CDR3 is 13 amino acids. Germline CDR1 is MNHEY and CDR2 is SVGEGT.

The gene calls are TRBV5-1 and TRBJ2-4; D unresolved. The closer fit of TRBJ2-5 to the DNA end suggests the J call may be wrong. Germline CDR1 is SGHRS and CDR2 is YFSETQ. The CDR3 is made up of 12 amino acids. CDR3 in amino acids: CASSEDSETQYF. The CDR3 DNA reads TGCGCCAGCAGCGAAGATTCGGAGACCCAGTACTTC.

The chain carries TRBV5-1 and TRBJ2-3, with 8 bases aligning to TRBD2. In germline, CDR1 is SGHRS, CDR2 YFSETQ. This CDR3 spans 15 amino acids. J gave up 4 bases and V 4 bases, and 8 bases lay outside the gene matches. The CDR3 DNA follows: TGCGCCAGCAGCCTCTACGGGGGGGGCGCAGATACGCAGTATTTT. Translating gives CASSLYGGGADTQYF.

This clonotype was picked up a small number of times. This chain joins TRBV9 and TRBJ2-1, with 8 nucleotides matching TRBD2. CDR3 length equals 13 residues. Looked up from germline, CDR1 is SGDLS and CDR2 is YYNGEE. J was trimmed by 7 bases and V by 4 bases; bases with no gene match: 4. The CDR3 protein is CASSPGLVNEQFF. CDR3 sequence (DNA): TGTGCCAGCAGCCCGGGACTAGTTAATGAGCAGTTCTTC.